This TCR beta chain was captured by sequencing in a study of tumor-infiltrating lymphocytes in primary liver carcinoma. Unsorted bulk tissue (roughly 20-34 mg) underwent RNA and DNA co-extraction. About this clonotype: A junction end diverges from the germline sequence, so it may reflect a read error.

Starting from 500 ng of total RNA, TCR beta cDNA was produced with a primer in the constant region. Libraries covering TCR beta were generated through three nested multiplex PCR rounds (using a slightly modified ARM-PCR). Investigators reported that the first two PCR rounds, at 10 to 11 cycles each, used TRBV1-TRBV30 forward primers with a C-beta reverse primer. MiXCR was run by TCRdb on the multiplex PCR reads, yielding one entry per CDR3 protein. The sample lists around 71,000 distinct CDR3 sequences, about two thirds occurring once. This CDR3 is built from 14 residues. Germline CDR1 MNHNS, CDR2 SASEGT.

The V call is TRBV6-1, the J call TRBJ2-2; 7 nucleotides line up with TRBD2. This TCR derives from a woman aged 55-69 years with primary liver carcinoma and hepatitis B virus infection. Source material: liver tumor tissue from sampling region 4. Subset given: tumor region T4, right-lateral pole. The DNA of the CDR3 is TGTACCAGCAATACGGGGGGTAGCACCGGGGAGCTGTTTTTT. Translation: CTSNTGGSTGELFF.